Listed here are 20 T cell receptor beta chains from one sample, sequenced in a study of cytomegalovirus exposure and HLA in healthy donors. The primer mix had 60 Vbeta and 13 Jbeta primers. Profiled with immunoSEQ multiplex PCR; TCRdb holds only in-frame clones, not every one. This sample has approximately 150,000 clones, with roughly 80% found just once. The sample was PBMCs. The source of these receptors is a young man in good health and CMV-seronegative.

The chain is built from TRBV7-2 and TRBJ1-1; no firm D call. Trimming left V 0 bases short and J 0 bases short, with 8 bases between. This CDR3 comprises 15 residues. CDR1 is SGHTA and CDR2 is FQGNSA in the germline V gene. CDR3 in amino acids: CASSLATNLNTEAFF. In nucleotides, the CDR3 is TGTGCCAGCAGCTTAGCGACAAACTTGAACACTGAAGCTTTCTTT.

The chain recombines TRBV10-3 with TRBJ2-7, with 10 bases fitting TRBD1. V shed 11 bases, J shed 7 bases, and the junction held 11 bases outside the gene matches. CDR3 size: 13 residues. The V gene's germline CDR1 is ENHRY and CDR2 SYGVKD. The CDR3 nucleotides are TGTGCCTCCCAAGGGACAGGGGCGTCAGAGCAGTACTTC. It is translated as CASQGTGASEQYF.

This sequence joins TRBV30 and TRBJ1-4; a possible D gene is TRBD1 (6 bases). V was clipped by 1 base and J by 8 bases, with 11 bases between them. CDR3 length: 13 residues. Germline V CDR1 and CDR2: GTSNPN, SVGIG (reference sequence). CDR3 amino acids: CAWSDRVGEKLFF. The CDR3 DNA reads TGTGCCTGGAGTGACAGGGTGGGCGAAAAACTGTTTTTT.

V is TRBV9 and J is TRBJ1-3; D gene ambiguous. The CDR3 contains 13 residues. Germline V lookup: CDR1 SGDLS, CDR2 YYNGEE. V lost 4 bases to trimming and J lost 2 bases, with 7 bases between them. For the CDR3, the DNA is TGTGCCAGCAGCCTTCCCCCTGGAAACACCATATATTTT. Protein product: CASSLPPGNTIYF. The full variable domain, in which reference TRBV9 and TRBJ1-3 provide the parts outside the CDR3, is DSGVTQTPKHLITATGQRVTLRCSPRSGDLSVYWYQQSLDQGLQFLIQYYNGEERAKGNILERFSAQQFPDLHSELNLSSLELGDSALYFCASSLPPGNTIYFGEGSWLTVV.

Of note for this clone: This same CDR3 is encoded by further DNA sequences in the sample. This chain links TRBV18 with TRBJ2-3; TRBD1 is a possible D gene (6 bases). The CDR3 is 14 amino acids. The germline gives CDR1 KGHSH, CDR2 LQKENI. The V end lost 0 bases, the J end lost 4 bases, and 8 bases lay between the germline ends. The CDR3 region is CASSPPAGADTQYF. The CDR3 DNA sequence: TGTGCCAGCTCACCACCGGCAGGGGCAGATACGCAGTATTTT.

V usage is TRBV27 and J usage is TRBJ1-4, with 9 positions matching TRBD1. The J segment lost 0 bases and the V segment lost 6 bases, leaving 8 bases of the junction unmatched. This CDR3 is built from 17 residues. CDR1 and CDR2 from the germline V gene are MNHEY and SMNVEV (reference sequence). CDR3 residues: CASSLVTGGSTNEKLFF. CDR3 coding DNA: TGTGCCAGCAGCCTTGTAACAGGGGGCTCAACTAATGAAAAACTGTTTTTT.

The CDR3 loop is CASSVRTVQSNEKLFF. Written as DNA, the CDR3 is TGTGCCAGCAGCGTTCGGACAGTTCAGTCCAACGAAAAACTGTTTTTT. The chain is built from TRBV9 and TRBJ1-4; D may be TRBD1 (6 bases). Germline V gives CDR1 SGDLS, CDR2 YYNGEE. The CDR3 totals 16 residues. V dropped 2 bases and J dropped 8 bases, with 19 bases sitting between them.

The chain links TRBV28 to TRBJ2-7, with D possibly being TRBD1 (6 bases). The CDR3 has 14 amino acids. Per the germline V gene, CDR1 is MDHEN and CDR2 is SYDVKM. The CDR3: CASRVQGDGYEQYF. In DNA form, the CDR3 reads TGTGCTTCCAGGGTACAGGGTGACGGCTACGAGCAGTACTTC.

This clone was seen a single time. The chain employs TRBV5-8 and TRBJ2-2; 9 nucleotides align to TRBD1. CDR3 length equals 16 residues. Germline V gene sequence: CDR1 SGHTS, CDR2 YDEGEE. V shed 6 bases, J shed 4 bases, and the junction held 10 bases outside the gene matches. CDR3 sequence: CASILTGGRTTGELFF. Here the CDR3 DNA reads TGTGCCAGCATCCTGACAGGGGGTCGTACCACCGGGGAGCTGTTTTTT.

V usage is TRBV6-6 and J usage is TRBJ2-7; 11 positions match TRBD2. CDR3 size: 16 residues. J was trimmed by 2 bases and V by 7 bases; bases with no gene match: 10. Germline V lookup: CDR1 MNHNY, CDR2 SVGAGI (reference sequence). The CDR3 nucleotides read TGTGCCAGCACCCCGCCCCTAGCGGGGGGCACCTACGAGCAGTACTTC. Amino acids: CASTPPLAGGTYEQYF.

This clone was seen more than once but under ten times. CDR3 region: CASSESGGGTDTQYF. For the CDR3, the DNA is TGCGCCAGCAGTGAAAGCGGGGGGGGCACAGATACGCAGTATTTT. V usage is TRBV10-1 and J usage is TRBJ2-3; 10 bases are a match to TRBD2. The germline CDR1 and CDR2 sequences are WNHNN and SYGVQD (reference sequence). J was trimmed by 1 base and V by 3 bases; bases with no gene match: 1. CDR3 length: 15 residues.

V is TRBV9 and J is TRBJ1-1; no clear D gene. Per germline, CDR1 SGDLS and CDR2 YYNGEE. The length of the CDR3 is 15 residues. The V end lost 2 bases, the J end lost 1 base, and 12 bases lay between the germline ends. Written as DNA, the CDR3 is TGTGCCAGCAGCGTGGGAGGCAAAGGGAACACTGAAGCTTTCTTT. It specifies CASSVGGKGNTEAFF.

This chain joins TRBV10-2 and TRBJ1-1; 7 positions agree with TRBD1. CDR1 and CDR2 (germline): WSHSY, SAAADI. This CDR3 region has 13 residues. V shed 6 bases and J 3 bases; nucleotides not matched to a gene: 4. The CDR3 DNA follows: TGCGCCAGCAGCGTCAGGGGGTACACTGAAGCTTTCTTT. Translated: CASSVRGYTEAFF.

The CDR3 reads CASRSYRGGGADTQYF. CDR3 bases: TGTGCCAGCAGGTCCTATCGCGGCGGGGGAGCAGATACGCAGTATTTT. The V and J genes are TRBV28 and TRBJ2-3; TRBD2 matches 7 bases. CDR3 length: 16 residues. Germline CDR1 reads MDHEN; CDR2 reads SYDVKM. After removal of 6 bases from V and 4 bases from J, the junction contained 13 bases not matched to a gene.

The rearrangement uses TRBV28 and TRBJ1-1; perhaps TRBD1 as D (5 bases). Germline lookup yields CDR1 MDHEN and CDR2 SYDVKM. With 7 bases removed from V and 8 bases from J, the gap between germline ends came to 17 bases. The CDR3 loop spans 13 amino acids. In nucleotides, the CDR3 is TGTGCCAGCACCCTCGGGGGTTTACGCGAAGCTTTCTTT. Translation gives CASTLGGLREAFF.

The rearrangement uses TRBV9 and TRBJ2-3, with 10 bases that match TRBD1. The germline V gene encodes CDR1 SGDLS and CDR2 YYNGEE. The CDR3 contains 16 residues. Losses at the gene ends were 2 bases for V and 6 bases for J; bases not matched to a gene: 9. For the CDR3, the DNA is TGTGCCAGCAGCGTGACAGGGGGCGCGGCCATCGATACGCAGTATTTT. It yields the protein CASSVTGGAAIDTQYF. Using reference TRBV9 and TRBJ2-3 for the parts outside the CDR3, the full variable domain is DSGVTQTPKHLITATGQRVTLRCSPRSGDLSVYWYQQSLDQGLQFLIQYYNGEERAKGNILERFSAQQFPDLHSELNLSSLELGDSALYFCASSVTGGAAIDTQYFGPGTRLTVL.

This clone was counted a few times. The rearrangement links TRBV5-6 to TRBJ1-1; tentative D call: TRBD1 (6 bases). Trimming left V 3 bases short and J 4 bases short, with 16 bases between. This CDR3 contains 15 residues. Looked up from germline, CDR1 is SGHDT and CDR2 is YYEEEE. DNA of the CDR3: TGTGCCAGCAGCTATCTTACAGGGTTAGGCACTGAAGCTTTCTTT. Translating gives CASSYLTGLGTEAFF.

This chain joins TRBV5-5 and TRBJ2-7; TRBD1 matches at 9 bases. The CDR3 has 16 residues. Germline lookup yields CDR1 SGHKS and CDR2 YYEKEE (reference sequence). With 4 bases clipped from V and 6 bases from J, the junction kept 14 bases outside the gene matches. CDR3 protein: CASSAGARDRASEQYF. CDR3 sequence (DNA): TGTGCCAGCAGCGCGGGGGCCCGGGACAGGGCTTCCGAGCAGTACTTC. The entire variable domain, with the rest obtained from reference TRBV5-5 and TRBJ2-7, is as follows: DAGVTQSPTHLIKTRGQQVTLRCSPISGHKSVSWYQQVLGQGPQFIFQYYEKEERGRGNFPDRFSARQFPNYSSELNVNALLLGDSALYLCASSAGARDRASEQYFGPGTRLTVT.

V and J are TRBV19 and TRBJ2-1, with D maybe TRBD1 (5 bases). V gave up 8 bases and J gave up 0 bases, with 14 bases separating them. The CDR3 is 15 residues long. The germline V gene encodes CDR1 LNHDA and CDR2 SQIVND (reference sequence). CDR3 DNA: TGTGCCAGTTCCGAGTGGGGCGGCTCCTACAATGAGCAGTTCTTC. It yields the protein CASSEWGGSYNEQFF.

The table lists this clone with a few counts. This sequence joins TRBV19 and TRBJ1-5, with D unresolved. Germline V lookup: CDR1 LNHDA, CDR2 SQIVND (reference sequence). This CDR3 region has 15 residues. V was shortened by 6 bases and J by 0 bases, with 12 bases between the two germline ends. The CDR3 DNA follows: TGTGCCAGTAGAGTGGACGGGGTTAGCAATCAGCCCCAGCATTTT. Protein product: CASRVDGVSNQPQHF.